The clone carrying this T cell receptor (beta chain) was recorded only once. Its antigen is undetermined. This sample is part of a study of T-cell reconstitution after alpha-beta-depleted transplantation in children. Library preparation (for TCRbeta) was performed with unique molecular identifiers. TCRdb re-called the PCR reads with MiXCR, one entry per CDR3 protein. In the table there are about a million distinct CDR3 sequences, roughly 31% of which are singletons. In germline, CDR1 is SQVTM, CDR2 ANQGSEA. V lost 7 bases to trimming and J lost 16 bases, with 32 bases between them. CDR3 length: 15 residues. Study observations and caveats: A year post-transplant, T-cell counts and diversity derived mostly from newly produced T cells.

J is TRBJ2-1 and V is TRBV29-1; TRBD1 or TRBD2 may be the D gene (8 bases each). This receptor was obtained from a boy under two years old who had a stem cell transplant for SCID, so the T cells may come from the graft donor. The starting material was PBMCs, mostly from graft donor cells, obtained 360 days after TCRalphabeta/CD19-depleted stem cell transplant. The CDR3 DNA follows: TGCAGCGCGGGGGGGGTGGGAAGGACAGGGTCGGCCAATTTCTTC. Translation gives CSAGGVGRTGSANFF.